This passage covers 21 T cell receptor beta chains from one sample sequenced in a study of T cell changes during pregnancy in multiple sclerosis. This table comes from immunoSEQ multiplex PCR, and its TCRdb copy is limited to in-frame clones, with some not included. The table has approximately 100,000 clones, roughly nine tenths seen once; the top ten hold about 3%. Here the sequenced sample was peripheral blood, taken after pregnancy. The source is a female donor with multiple sclerosis, enrolled in a pregnancy study.

This chain joins TRBV18 and TRBJ1-4; D is unresolved. Germline V CDR1 and CDR2: KGHSH, LQKENI. With 3 bases removed from V and 7 bases from J, the gap between germline ends came to 18 bases. The length of the CDR3 is 16 residues. The CDR3 region is CASSPSGGGNSEKLFF. The CDR3 nucleotides read TGTGCCAGCTCACCCTCGGGCGGAGGGAATAGTGAAAAACTGTTTTTT.

This clone is a singleton in its sample. The chain recombines TRBV30 with TRBJ1-1, with no clear D. This CDR3 region has 15 residues. Deletions cut 1 base from V and 4 bases from J, with 16 bases between. CDR1 and CDR2 (germline): GTSNPN, SVGIG (reference sequence). Here the CDR3 DNA reads TGTGCCTGGAGTGAACGACGGGGTCGGATCACTGAAGCTTTCTTT. Its protein is CAWSERRGRITEAFF.

The rearrangement joins TRBV6-1 to TRBJ2-5, with 10 bases lining up with TRBD1. The CDR3 is 15 amino acids. Germline CDR1 reads MNHNS; CDR2 reads SASEGT. After removal of 5 bases from V and 5 bases from J, the junction contained 8 bases not matched to a gene. DNA for the CDR3: TGTGCCAGCAGTTCCCGGGACAGGGGTGGGGAGACCCAGTACTTC. This sequence encodes CASSSRDRGGETQYF.

This chain connects TRBV4-1 to TRBJ2-2, with 8 nucleotides matching TRBD2. J lost 2 bases, V lost 6 bases, and 8 bases had no gene match. CDR1 MGHRA and CDR2 YSYEKL come from the germline V gene. The CDR3 spans 16 residues. The CDR3 sequence is CASRPLAGGNTGELFF. DNA of the CDR3: TGCGCCAGCAGGCCCCTTGCGGGGGGCAACACCGGGGAGCTGTTTTTT.

The rearrangement joins TRBV29-1 to TRBJ2-1; TRBD2 aligns across 13 bases. This CDR3 comprises 15 residues. The germline CDR1 and CDR2 sequences are SQVTM and ANQGSEA. V trimming: 7 bases; J trimming: 5 bases; junction bases outside the gene matches: 8. Written as DNA, the CDR3 is TGCAGCGGAACGACTAGCGGGGGGCCCCACAATGAGCAGTTCTTC. Protein: CSGTTSGGPHNEQFF.

Within the sample, this clone is medium-sized. The rearrangement joins TRBV4-2 to TRBJ2-2; 10 nucleotides line up with TRBD2. The germline V gene encodes CDR1 LGHNA and CDR2 YNFKEQ. The CDR3 spans 16 residues. The V gene end was trimmed by 0 bases and the J gene end by 6 bases; junction bases not matched to a gene: 4. Here the CDR3 DNA reads TGTGCCAGCAGCCAAGAAGGGACTAGCGCTGCCGGGGAGCTGTTTTTT. It yields the protein CASSQEGTSAAGELFF.

This clone was recorded at least ten times. The chain joins TRBV19 to TRBJ1-6; D perhaps matches TRBD1 (5 bases). V was cut by 10 bases and J by 2 bases, with 9 bases left in between. Per the germline V gene, CDR1 is LNHDA and CDR2 is SQIVND (reference sequence). The CDR3 contains 13 residues. This CDR3 reads CATEGAYNSPLHF. For the CDR3, the DNA is TGTGCCACGGAAGGGGCCTATAATTCACCCCTCCACTTT.

This chain joins TRBV13 and TRBJ1-5; 7 positions match TRBD1. The CDR3 is made up of 14 amino acids. Per germline, CDR1 PRHDT and CDR2 FYEKMQ (reference sequence). V dropped 4 bases and J dropped 5; count of bases not matched to a gene: 5. The CDR3: CASSSQGVDQPQHF. The CDR3 region has the DNA TGTGCCAGCAGCTCCCAGGGGGTGGATCAGCCCCAGCATTTT. The full variable domain, its missing parts supplied by reference TRBV13 and TRBJ1-5, is AAGVIQSPRHLIKEKRETATLKCYPIPRHDTVYWYQQGPGQDPQFLISFYEKMQSDKGSIPDRFSAQQFSDYHSELNMSSLELGDSALYFCASSSQGVDQPQHFGDGTRLSIL.

The J gene is TRBJ1-4, the V gene TRBV5-3; TRBD1 is a possible D gene (6 bases). TRBV5-3 is reported as an ORF; its role is uncertain. The V end lost 1 base, the J end lost 3 bases, and 7 bases lay between the germline ends. The CDR3 has 14 residues. CDR3 DNA sequence: TGTGCCAGAAGCTTGAGGACAGCTAATGAAAAACTGTTTTTT. Amino acid sequence: CARSLRTANEKLFF.

V and J are TRBV27 and TRBJ2-7; D possibly corresponds to TRBD1 (5 bases). CDR1 and CDR2 from the germline V gene are MNHEY and SMNVEV (reference sequence). The ends were cut back, 2 bases at V and 2 bases at J, with 19 bases in the middle. The length of the CDR3 is 17 residues. CDR3 amino acids: CASSLTPPGQGPYEQYF. The CDR3 nucleotides read TGTGCCAGCAGTTTAACCCCACCAGGGCAAGGACCCTACGAGCAGTACTTC.

The chain couples TRBV30 to TRBJ2-6; D is uncertain. The CDR3 totals 12 residues. V gave up 6 bases and J gave up 6 bases, with 9 bases separating them. Germline V gene data show CDR1 as GTSNPN and CDR2 as SVGIG (reference sequence). The CDR3 sequence is CACTGEANVLTF. The CDR3 DNA reads as TGTGCCTGTACCGGTGAGGCCAACGTCCTGACTTTC.

This chain joins TRBV30 and TRBJ2-3, with D possibly matching TRBD2 (5 bases). This CDR3 region has 15 residues. The V gene lost 5 bases and the J gene lost 1 base, with 16 bases spanning the gap. The V gene's germline CDR1 is GTSNPN and CDR2 SVGIG (reference sequence). The CDR3 nucleotides are TGTGCCTGGGGACCTTCTGCGGGCGGCACAGATACGCAGTATTTT. It encodes CAWGPSAGGTDTQYF. The whole variable domain, filled in from reference TRBV30 and TRBJ2-3, reads SQTIHQWPATLVQPVGSPLSLECTVEGTSNPNLYWYRQAAGRGLQLLFYSVGIGQISSEVPQNLSASRPQDRQFILSSKKLLLSDSGFYLCAWGPSAGGTDTQYFGPGTRLTVL.

The rearrangement links TRBV7-2 to TRBJ2-5, with a possible D match to TRBD2 (5 bases). Trimming pared 1 base from V and 9 bases from J, leaving 12 bases between. The germline V gene has CDR1 SGHTA and CDR2 FQGNSA. This CDR3 has 13 amino acids. In DNA, the CDR3 is TGTGCCAGCAGCTTAGGGCCTAAGGAGGCCCAGTACTTC. Encoded protein: CASSLGPKEAQYF.

The chain employs TRBV19 and TRBJ1-5, with a weak D call TRBD1 (6 bases). CDR1 is LNHDA and CDR2 is SQIVND in the germline V gene (reference sequence). The ends were cut back, 3 bases at V and 3 bases at J, with 12 bases in the middle. The CDR3 is 15 amino acids. CDR3 sequence: CASSMEDSHNQPQHF. For the CDR3, the DNA is TGTGCCAGTAGTATGGAGGACAGTCACAATCAGCCCCAGCATTTT.

This sequence joins TRBV4-1 and TRBJ2-7; 9 nucleotides agree with TRBD2. CDR1 and CDR2 from the germline V gene are MGHRA and YSYEKL. J was trimmed by 4 bases and V by 4 bases; bases with no gene match: 17. The CDR3 is made up of 18 amino acids. In nucleotides, the CDR3 is TGCGCCAGCAGCCCTAACCTTTTTGGACTAGCGCAAGGATACGAGCAGTACTTC. Translating gives CASSPNLFGLAQGYEQYF.

This chain links TRBV5-1 with TRBJ2-2; no reliable D call. V was shortened by 7 bases and J by 0 bases, with 16 bases between the two germline ends. The germline V gene has CDR1 SGHRS and CDR2 YFSETQ. The CDR3 consists of 16 residues. The CDR3 coding sequence is TGCGCCAGCCGTCGAGAAGGAGCCGCGAACACCGGGGAGCTGTTTTTT. Residues: CASRREGAANTGELFF.

This chain connects TRBV5-4 to TRBJ1-1; D is undetermined. The germline CDR1 and CDR2 sequences are SGHNT and YYREEE (reference sequence). The CDR3 covers 14 residues. Trimming took 4 bases from V and 6 from J, leaving 16 bases between them. This chain's CDR3 is CASSPTSEAPEAFF. CDR3 bases: TGTGCCAGCAGCCCAACCTCGGAGGCGCCTGAAGCTTTCTTT.

The V and J genes are TRBV6-4 and TRBJ2-3, with 8 nucleotides matching TRBD2. The CDR3 covers 15 residues. The junction had 1 base not matched to a gene; V was cut back by 0 bases and J by 2 bases. Germline CDR1 and CDR2: MRHNA and SNTAGT. The DNA for the CDR3 is TGTGCCAGCAGTGACTCTAGCGGGGCCACAGATACGCAGTATTTT. Translated: CASSDSSGATDTQYF.

The genes are TRBV7-3 and TRBJ2-1; D is unclear. CDR1 SGHTA and CDR2 FQGTGA come from the germline V gene. Deletions cut 5 bases from V and 0 bases from J, with 20 bases between. This CDR3 has 18 amino acids. CDR3 loop: CASSPRGRRLSSYNEQFF. The CDR3 region has the DNA TGTGCCAGCAGCCCACGAGGAAGGCGGTTGAGCTCCTACAATGAGCAGTTCTTC.

This clone was found once. V usage is TRBV5-1 and J usage is TRBJ2-3; 11 bases are shared with TRBD1. The CDR3 runs to 16 residues. The V gene's germline CDR1 is SGHRS and CDR2 YFSETQ. V was pared by 3 bases and J by 3 bases, with 6 bases of the junction left unmatched. The CDR3 nucleotides read TGCGCCAGCAGCTCTAGGACAGGGGGCCCGACAGATACGCAGTATTTT. Translation gives CASSSRTGGPTDTQYF.

This chain uses TRBV5-4 with TRBJ2-5; D is ambiguous. V was clipped by 2 bases and J by 2 bases, with 10 bases between them. The CDR3 sequence is 14 residues long. CDR1 is SGHNT, CDR2 YYREEE, per germline (reference sequence). This CDR3 reads CASSLPGPQETQYF. CDR3 in DNA: TGTGCCAGCAGCTTACCGGGTCCTCAAGAGACCCAGTACTTC. Using reference TRBV5-4 and TRBJ2-5 for the parts outside the CDR3, the full variable domain is ETGVTQSPTHLIKTRGQQVTLRCSSQSGHNTVSWYQQALGQGPQFIFQYYREEENGRGNFPPRFSGLQFPNYSSELNVNALELDDSALYLCASSLPGPQETQYFGPGTRLLVL.